The rows below give T cell receptor beta chains drawn from one sample of a study of cytomegalovirus exposure and HLA in healthy donors. Assay used: immunoSEQ multiplex PCR; TCRdb lists only in-frame clones, some missing. This sample's table reports around 100,000 clones. Sequencing input: PBMCs. These receptors originate from a man between 25 and 39 years old in good health and CMV-seronegative. The CDR3 runs from the conserved cysteine through the conserved F or W. Fields, in order: J gene, D gene, V gene, CDR3 protein, CDR3 DNA. D genes are given only for firm matches.

J gene: TRBJ1-2
D gene: TRBD1
V gene: TRBV7-8
CDR3 protein: CASSLMGQGPYYGYTF
CDR3 DNA: TGTGCCAGCAGCTTAATGGGACAGGGGCCTTACTATGGCTACACCTTC

J gene: TRBJ2-4
D gene: .
V gene: TRBV18
CDR3 protein: CASSPLGGNENIQYF
CDR3 DNA: TGTGCCAGCTCACCGTTGGGGGGTAACGAAAACATTCAGTACTTC

J gene: TRBJ2-3
D gene: TRBD2
V gene: TRBV29-1
CDR3 protein: CSVAGPTDTQYF
CDR3 DNA: TGCAGCGTAGCGGGACCCACAGATACGCAGTATTTT

J gene: TRBJ2-1
D gene: .
V gene: TRBV7-8
CDR3 protein: CATRRGRLSSYNEQFF
CDR3 DNA: TGTGCCACCCGGAGGGGGCGTCTAAGCTCCTACAATGAGCAGTTCTTC

J gene: TRBJ1-3
D gene: .
V gene: TRBV6-1
CDR3 protein: CASSGGGGPGNTIYF
CDR3 DNA: TGTGCCAGCAGTGGGGGGGGAGGGCCCGGAAACACCATATATTTT

J gene: TRBJ2-7
D gene: .
V gene: TRBV5-1
CDR3 protein: CASSLTSGDNYEQYF
CDR3 DNA: TGCGCCAGCAGCTTGACAAGCGGGGACAACTACGAGCAGTACTTC

J gene: TRBJ1-1
D gene: .
V gene: TRBV5-1
CDR3 protein: CASSLGWEDTEAFF
CDR3 DNA: TGCGCCAGCAGCTTGGGTTGGGAGGACACTGAAGCTTTCTTT

J gene: TRBJ2-2
D gene: TRBD2
V gene: TRBV7-9
CDR3 protein: CASSPSGGTGELFF
CDR3 DNA: TGTGCCAGCAGTCCTAGCGGGGGCACCGGGGAGCTGTTTTTT

J gene: TRBJ2-1
D gene: .
V gene: TRBV5-6
CDR3 protein: CASSPEEINEQFF
CDR3 DNA: TGTGCCAGCAGCCCTGAGGAGATCAATGAGCAGTTCTTC

J gene: TRBJ2-7
D gene: TRBD2
V gene: TRBV6-6
CDR3 protein: CASSYSMRGGSNEQYF
CDR3 DNA: TGTGCCAGCAGTTACTCGATGCGGGGGGGGTCGAACGAGCAGTACTTC

J gene: TRBJ2-1
D gene: TRBD2
V gene: TRBV18
CDR3 protein: CASSPPGLAGVGEQFF
CDR3 DNA: TGTGCCAGCTCACCTCCAGGACTAGCGGGGGTGGGTGAGCAGTTCTTC

J gene: TRBJ2-6
D gene: .
V gene: TRBV28
CDR3 protein: CASGTTGTGANVLTF
CDR3 DNA: TGTGCCAGCGGAACCACAGGAACTGGGGCCAACGTCCTGACTTTC

J gene: TRBJ1-2
D gene: .
V gene: TRBV15
CDR3 protein: CATSRGGSGGGYTF
CDR3 DNA: TGTGCCACCAGCAGAGGAGGCTCGGGGGGAGGCTACACCTTC

J gene: TRBJ1-2
D gene: .
V gene: TRBV5-1
CDR3 protein: CASSLPGDGYTF
CDR3 DNA: TGCGCCAGCAGCCTGCCGGGGGATGGCTACACCTTC

J gene: TRBJ2-1
D gene: TRBD2
V gene: TRBV5-1
CDR3 protein: CASSPTSGGYNEQFF
CDR3 DNA: TGCGCCAGCAGCCCGACTAGCGGGGGGTACAATGAGCAGTTCTTC

J gene: TRBJ2-1
D gene: TRBD2
V gene: TRBV27
CDR3 protein: CASSPRLAGGLKQFF
CDR3 DNA: TGTGCCAGCAGTCCCCGACTAGCGGGGGGGTTAAAGCAGTTCTTC

J gene: TRBJ2-5
D gene: TRBD1
V gene: TRBV5-1
CDR3 protein: CASSLGTGEETQYF
CDR3 DNA: TGCGCCAGCAGCTTGGGGACAGGGGAAGAGACCCAGTACTTC

J gene: TRBJ1-1
D gene: TRBD1
V gene: TRBV10-2
CDR3 protein: CASSVGQGNTEAFF
CDR3 DNA: TGCGCCAGCAGCGTGGGACAGGGTAACACTGAAGCTTTCTTT

J gene: TRBJ2-1
D gene: .
V gene: TRBV7-3
CDR3 protein: CASSRQDGNEQFF
CDR3 DNA: TGTGCCAGCAGCCGACAGGATGGGAATGAGCAGTTCTTC

J gene: TRBJ2-7
D gene: .
V gene: TRBV7-9
CDR3 protein: CASSLQQGTTYEQYF
CDR3 DNA: TGTGCCAGCAGCTTACAACAGGGAACAACCTACGAGCAGTACTTC

J gene: TRBJ1-6
D gene: .
V gene: TRBV6-6
CDR3 protein: CASSQGTPRNSPLHF
CDR3 DNA: TGTGCCAGCAGCCAGGGGACCCCCAGGAATTCACCCCTCCACTTT

J gene: TRBJ2-1
D gene: TRBD2
V gene: TRBV30
CDR3 protein: CAWSLHPELAGGSSSYNEQFF
CDR3 DNA: TGTGCCTGGAGTCTCCACCCCGAACTAGCGGGGGGCTCCAGCTCCTACAATGAGCAGTTCTTC

J gene: TRBJ1-2
D gene: TRBD1
V gene: TRBV9
CDR3 protein: CASTRDSGGYTF
CDR3 DNA: TGTGCCAGCACCCGGGACAGTGGGGGCTACACCTTC

J gene: TRBJ2-7
D gene: TRBD1
V gene: TRBV2
CDR3 protein: CASSEQTGDYEQYF
CDR3 DNA: TGTGCCAGCAGTGAACAAACAGGGGACTACGAGCAGTACTTC

J gene: TRBJ1-1
D gene: .
V gene: TRBV7-2
CDR3 protein: CASQPGDTWNTEAFF
CDR3 DNA: TGTGCCAGCCAGCCTGGGGACACGTGGAACACTGAAGCTTTCTTT

J gene: TRBJ2-7
D gene: TRBD1
V gene: TRBV27
CDR3 protein: CASRTDPGTGAYEQYF
CDR3 DNA: TGTGCCAGCAGAACCGACCCCGGGACAGGTGCCTACGAGCAGTACTTC

J gene: TRBJ2-6
D gene: .
V gene: TRBV5-1
CDR3 protein: CASSSSVRSGANVLTF
CDR3 DNA: TGCGCCAGCAGCTCCTCGGTGCGCTCTGGGGCCAACGTCCTGACTTTC

J gene: TRBJ2-2
D gene: TRBD1
V gene: TRBV5-6
CDR3 protein: CASSPSPPGTGINTGELFF
CDR3 DNA: TGTGCCAGCAGCCCATCTCCGCCCGGGACAGGGATTAACACCGGGGAGCTGTTTTTT

J gene: TRBJ2-7
D gene: .
V gene: TRBV6-1
CDR3 protein: CASSGTPRNEQYF
CDR3 DNA: TGTGCCAGCTCGGGGACTCCGCGGAACGAGCAGTACTTC

J gene: TRBJ2-3
D gene: .
V gene: TRBV5-1
CDR3 protein: CASSLGLASTDTQYF
CDR3 DNA: TGCGCCAGCAGCTTGGGGCTAGCGAGCACAGATACGCAGTATTTT

J gene: TRBJ2-5
D gene: .
V gene: TRBV27
CDR3 protein: CASSKRQTTLETQYF
CDR3 DNA: TGTGCCAGCAGTAAACGACAGACAACTTTGGAGACCCAGTACTTC

J gene: TRBJ2-1
D gene: .
V gene: TRBV4-1
CDR3 protein: CASSRPSQGGGPYNEQFF
CDR3 DNA: TGCGCCAGCAGCCGCCCAAGTCAGGGCGGGGGCCCCTACAATGAGCAGTTCTTC

J gene: TRBJ1-4
D gene: TRBD1
V gene: TRBV4-1
CDR3 protein: CASSQEQGGSEKLFF
CDR3 DNA: TGCGCCAGCAGCCAGGAACAGGGGGGAAGCGAAAAACTGTTTTTT

J gene: TRBJ1-5
D gene: .
V gene: TRBV7-8
CDR3 protein: CASSLLGGNSNQPQHF
CDR3 DNA: TGTGCCAGCAGCTTACTGGGGGGGAATAGCAATCAGCCCCAGCATTTT

J gene: TRBJ2-1
D gene: TRBD2
V gene: TRBV6-1
CDR3 protein: CASSEAPTSGSYNEQFF
CDR3 DNA: TGTGCCAGCAGTGAAGCCCCGACTAGCGGCTCCTACAATGAGCAGTTCTTC

J gene: TRBJ1-2
D gene: TRBD1
V gene: TRBV19
CDR3 protein: CASTGTGVNYGYTF
CDR3 DNA: TGTGCCAGTACCGGGACAGGGGTTAACTATGGCTACACCTTC

J gene: TRBJ1-6
D gene: .
V gene: TRBV11-2
CDR3 protein: CASSLVEGNSPLHF
CDR3 DNA: TGTGCCAGCAGCTTAGTGGAGGGTAATTCACCCCTCCACTTT

J gene: TRBJ2-7
D gene: .
V gene: TRBV30
CDR3 protein: CAWTSSPGEQYF
CDR3 DNA: TGTGCCTGGACCTCCAGTCCCGGGGAGCAGTACTTC

J gene: TRBJ2-1
D gene: TRBD1
V gene: TRBV7-9
CDR3 protein: CASRPTGGVYNEQFF
CDR3 DNA: TGTGCCAGCAGGCCCACAGGGGGTGTATACAATGAGCAGTTCTTC